This TCR beta chain derives from a study of beta chain features in type 1 diabetes. As for the study in general: All samples combined gave about 100 million sorted cells for examination.

Study-wide results and caveats: PCR might favor shorter templates, equally in patients and controls. Shorter TCRB CDR3s, moderately but significantly so, were found in Type 1 diabetes patients in all four CD4+ subsets. Insertion counts at VDJ junctions were lower in type 1 diabetes patients, who also showed more deletions there.

Expressed TCRB transcripts were sequenced because the entire RNA isolate underwent reverse transcription. TCRdb's table, derived via immunoSEQ multiplex PCR, lists solely in-frame clones and lacks some. The sample has around 400,000 clones; 10% to 15% are singletons. The V gene lost 4 bases and the J gene lost 0 bases, with 7 bases spanning the gap. Germline V lookup: CDR1 SQVTM, CDR2 ANQGSEA. This CDR3 comprises 12 residues. This clone has a handful of counts. Antigen unknown. The material sequenced was naive CD4+ T cells from blood. The V call is TRBV29-1, the J call TRBJ2-7; unclear D gene. The sequence came from a man between 18 and 35 years old in good health. The CDR3 reads CSVGVNSYEQYF. The CDR3 bases are TGCAGCGTTGGCGTGAACTCCTACGAGCAGTACTTC.